This TCR beta chain appears in the sequencing data of a study of T cells in Graves' hyperthyroidism and ophthalmopathy. Findings of the study overall: Among thyroid clonotypes expanded above 0.001, most also appeared in blood. Model output signaled ophthalmopathy a median 6.5 months ahead of onset.

Germline V gene data show CDR1 as SGDLS and CDR2 as YYNGEE. This CDR3 has 15 residues. Regarding this clonotype: What it recognizes is unknown. Possible read error: a much larger clone is one base away.

TCR beta CDR3 sequences were amplified from RNA transcripts. First-round RT-PCR with HTBI primers amplified the TCR CDR3 region. One entry per CDR3 protein, called by TCRdb with MiXCR from the multiplex PCR reads. The sample yields roughly 570,000 distinct CDR3 sequences, 35% to 55% seen once. Based on clinical symptoms, serum thyroxine and TRAb, thyroid ultrasound and orbital computed tomography, diagnoses were reached. The sequencing sample was made of peripheral blood or thyroid tissue (not recorded which). The sequence was collected from an adult woman with Graves' disease, either hyperthyroidism or ophthalmopathy (not recorded which). The chain carries TRBV9 and TRBJ2-7, with D uncertain. CDR3 sequence: CASSVGGRFIYEHYF. The CDR3 region has the DNA TGTGCCAGCAGCGTAGGTGGGCGCTTTATCTACGAGCATTACTTC.